Each of the 11 T cell receptor beta chains below was sequenced from the same sample in a study of identical twins. TCRdb re-derived calls from the 5' RACE reads in MiXCR, one entry per CDR3 protein. Of roughly 230,000 distinct CDR3 sequences in the sample, approximately 8.3% were seen once. The sample was also reused in another study, on yellow fever vaccine responses in identical twins.

The sample was CD8+ T cells sorted from blood. Receptors originate from a woman between 18 and 29 years old in good health.

In its sample, this clonotype was seen a few times. The chain links TRBV5-5 to TRBJ1-4; a weak D match, TRBD1 (6 bases). The ends were cut back, 0 bases at V and 4 bases at J, with 13 bases in the middle. CDR3 length: 16 amino acids. The V gene's germline CDR1 is SGHKS and CDR2 YYEKEE (reference sequence). CDR3 bases: TGTGCCAGCAGCTTGGCCCTACGGGGACATAATGAAAAACTGTTTTTT. Translation: CASSLALRGHNEKLFF.

This clonotype was counted at least ten times. CDR3 sequence: CASSRPGQGQETQYF. DNA for the CDR3: TGTGCCAGCAGCCGGCCGGGACAGGGTCAAGAGACCCAGTACTTC. V usage is TRBV6-2 or TRBV6-3 and J usage is TRBJ2-5; 9 bases fit TRBD1. CDR3 length: 15 residues. Germline V lookup: CDR1 MNHEY, CDR2 SVGEGT. J was trimmed by 2 bases and V by 6 bases; bases with no gene match: 7.

This sequence joins TRBV12-5 and TRBJ2-1; no clear D. CDR1 and CDR2 (germline): LGHNT, FRNRAP. CDR3 size: 13 residues. V lost 1 base and J 5 bases, leaving 6 bases between the germline ends. The CDR3 bases are TGTGCTAGTGGTTTGGGCAGAAACAATGAGCAGTTCTTC. Residues: CASGLGRNNEQFF. Using reference TRBV12-5 and TRBJ2-1 for the parts outside the CDR3, the full variable domain is DARVTQTPRHKVTEMGQEVTMRCQPILGHNTVFWYRQTMMQGLELLAYFRNRAPLDDSGMPKDRFSAEMPDATLATLKIQPSEPRDSAVYFCASGLGRNNEQFFGPGTRLTVL.

This clonotype turned up a few times. The J gene is TRBJ2-5, the V gene TRBV7-3, with 8 nucleotides matching TRBD2. Trimming at V came to 5 bases and at J to 5 bases, leaving 10 bases not matched to a gene. The CDR3 covers 15 residues. CDR1 SGHTA and CDR2 FQGTGA come from the germline V gene. The CDR3 DNA follows: TGTGCCAGCAGCCTCACCGGACTAGCTAGCGAGACCCAGTACTTC. It specifies CASSLTGLASETQYF.

This clonotype was picked up a small number of times. This rearrangement joins TRBV7-9 to TRBJ2-6; D is possibly TRBD1 (6 bases). The V end was cut by 6 bases, the J end by 0 bases, with 9 bases between. From germline, CDR1 is SEHNR and CDR2 FQNEAQ (reference sequence). The CDR3 length is 15 residues. This CDR3 is CASRGQPSGANVLTF. The DNA for the CDR3 is TGTGCCAGCAGAGGACAGCCCTCTGGGGCCAACGTCCTGACTTTC. The variable domain in full, completed from reference TRBV7-9 and TRBJ2-6, reads DTGVSQNPRHKITKRGQNVTFRCDPISEHNRLYWYRQTLGQGPEFLTYFQNEAQLEKSRLLSDRFSAERPKGSFSTLEIQRTEQGDSAMYLCASRGQPSGANVLTFGAGSRLTVL.

The chain uses TRBV12-3 or TRBV12-4 and TRBJ2-7; a possible D gene is TRBD1 (6 bases). V lost 5 bases and J lost 2, with 16 bases in between. The CDR3 runs 15 residues. CDR3 sequence reads: CASSTSETGAYEQYF. Written as DNA, the CDR3 is TGTGCCAGCAGTACATCCGAGACAGGAGCCTACGAGCAGTACTTC.

This clonotype has a handful of counts. The chain employs TRBV6-5 and TRBJ1-1; D gene ambiguous. V lost 5 bases and J lost 6, with 10 bases in between. Germline CDR1 and CDR2: MNHEY and SVGAGI. This CDR3 spans 12 amino acids. The CDR3 nucleotides read TGTGCCAGCAGTCTTCTTGGGGCTGAAGCTTTCTTT. Amino acids: CASSLLGAEAFF.

This clonotype has a count of ten or more. The genes are TRBV27 and TRBJ2-1; tentatively, D is TRBD2 (6 bases). Trimming removed 6 bases at V and 4 bases at J, with 19 bases between. Germline V gene sequence: CDR1 MNHEY, CDR2 SMNVEV (reference sequence). The CDR3 has 16 residues. The CDR3 loop reads CASSPYPPGGYNEQFF. Here the CDR3 DNA reads TGTGCCAGCAGCCCTTATCCCCCCGGGGGATACAATGAGCAGTTCTTC.

This clonotype appeared many times. The J gene is TRBJ2-7, the V gene TRBV27; D remains ambiguous. This CDR3 contains 14 residues. Germline V gene data show CDR1 as MNHEY and CDR2 as SMNVEV (reference sequence). The V end was cut by 0 bases, the J end by 5 bases, with 11 bases between. In DNA form, the CDR3 reads TGTGCCAGCAGTTTATCGACACTCCTAGACGAGCAGTACTTC. Its protein product is CASSLSTLLDEQYF.

This clonotype has more than one count but fewer than ten. The V call is TRBV7-9, the J call TRBJ2-3; D ambiguous. The CDR3 covers 12 residues. V was trimmed by 2 bases and J by 3 bases, leaving 3 bases between them. Germline V lookup: CDR1 SEHNR, CDR2 FQNEAQ (reference sequence). The CDR3 DNA reads as TGTGCCAGCAGCTTACAGACAGATACGCAGTATTTT. Translating it yields CASSLQTDTQYF.

This clonotype came up a few times. This chain links TRBV20-1 with TRBJ2-4; TRBD2 matches 10 bases. This CDR3 comprises 14 residues. V was pared by 5 bases and J by 7 bases, with 8 bases of the junction left unmatched. Germline V gene sequence: CDR1 DFQATT, CDR2 SNEGSKA (reference sequence). The chain's CDR3 is CSASEEAGGNIQYF. Here the CDR3 DNA reads TGCAGTGCTTCAGAAGAAGCGGGAGGGAACATTCAGTACTTC.